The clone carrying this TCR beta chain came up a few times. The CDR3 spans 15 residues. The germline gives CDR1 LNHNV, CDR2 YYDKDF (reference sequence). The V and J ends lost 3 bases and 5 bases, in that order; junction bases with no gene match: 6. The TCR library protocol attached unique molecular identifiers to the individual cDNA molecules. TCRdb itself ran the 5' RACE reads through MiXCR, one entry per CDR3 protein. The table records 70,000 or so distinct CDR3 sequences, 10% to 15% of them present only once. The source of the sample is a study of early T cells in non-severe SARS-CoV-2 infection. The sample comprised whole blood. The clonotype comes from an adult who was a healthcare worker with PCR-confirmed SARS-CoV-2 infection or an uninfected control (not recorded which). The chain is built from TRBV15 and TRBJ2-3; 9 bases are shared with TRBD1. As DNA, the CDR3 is TGTGCCACCAGCAGGCGGGGACAGGGTTTAGATACGCAGTATTTT. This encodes CATSRRGQGLDTQYF.